The 7 T cell receptor beta chains in this list originate from one sample, sequenced in a study of identical twins. TCRdb reanalysed the 5' RACE reads using MiXCR and keeps one entry per CDR3 protein. The sample includes 450,000 to 600,000 distinct CDR3 sequences, around 20% seen only once; the top ten take 0.45% to 0.5%. The same sample was also used in a study of yellow fever vaccine responses in identical twins.

Sequenced input: CD4+ T cells sorted from blood. The receptor set was obtained from a young woman in good health.

The chain employs TRBV7-9 and TRBJ2-1; 7 bases align to TRBD2. The germline gives CDR1 SEHNR, CDR2 FQNEAQ (reference sequence). V was clipped by 1 base and J by 7 bases; unmatched bases: 7. The CDR3 spans 15 residues. The CDR3 loop reads CASSLEAGPGNEQFF. The DNA for the CDR3 is TGTGCCAGCAGCTTAGAAGCGGGACCCGGGAATGAGCAGTTCTTC.

This clonotype was seen a handful of times. J is TRBJ2-7 and V is TRBV20-1; the D is unclear. This CDR3 has 14 amino acids. With 6 bases removed from V and 3 bases from J, the gap between germline ends came to 18 bases. Germline CDR1 reads DFQATT; CDR2 reads SNEGSKA (reference sequence). The CDR3: CSATRTRLLYEQYF. The CDR3, as DNA: TGCAGTGCCACGCGCACAAGACTCCTCTACGAGCAGTACTTC.

V and J are TRBV5-1 and TRBJ2-7; D remains ambiguous. The CDR3 runs 12 residues. CDR1 and CDR2 from the germline V gene are SGHRS and YFSETQ. Trimming left V 6 bases short and J 3 bases short, with 10 bases between. The CDR3 coding sequence is TGCGCCAGCACCATAATCCTCTACGAGCAGTACGTC. Its translation: CASTIILYEQYV.

This chain uses TRBV7-8 with TRBJ2-6; possibly TRBD2 for D (5 bases). Trimming took off 5 bases at V and 4 bases at J, with 24 bases between the two ends. CDR1 and CDR2 (germline): SGHVS, FQNEAQ. This CDR3 comprises 19 residues. CDR3 sequence (DNA): TGTGCCAGCAGCCCTGATGGTCGGGATTCAACTAGGGGGGCCAACGTCCTGACTTTC. It specifies CASSPDGRDSTRGANVLTF. Full variable domain (rest looked up from reference TRBV7-8 and TRBJ2-6): GAGVSQSPRYKVAKRGQDVALRCDPISGHVSLFWYQQALGQGPEFLTYFQNEAQLDKSGLPSDRFFAERPEGSVSTLKIQRTQQEDSAVYLCASSPDGRDSTRGANVLTFGAGSRLTVL.

The chain is built from TRBV5-1 and TRBJ2-5, with D possibly matching TRBD1 (5 bases). Trimming cost V 5 bases and J 2 bases, with 10 bases left between them. This CDR3 contains 13 residues. Germline CDR1 is SGHRS and CDR2 is YFSETQ. CDR3 nucleotides: TGCGCCAGCAGACGGACACCTCAAGAGACCCAGTACTTC. Its protein is CASRRTPQETQYF.

This sequence joins TRBV11-1 and TRBJ2-3; D possibly corresponds to TRBD2 (6 bases). The CDR3 totals 15 residues. V lost 7 bases, J lost 11 bases, and 25 bases lay in between. Looked up from germline, CDR1 is SGHAT and CDR2 is FQDESV (reference sequence). Here the CDR3 reads CASKGGPMGGGGQYF. CDR3 DNA sequence: TGTGCCAGCAAAGGAGGGCCGATGGGTGGAGGTGGGCAGTATTTT.

The table lists this clonotype with a few counts. V usage is TRBV7-2 and J usage is TRBJ1-4, with D hard to call. The germline V and J ends were trimmed by 0 bases and 3 bases, with 8 bases remaining between them. Germline loops: CDR1 SGHTA, CDR2 FQGNSA. The CDR3 runs to 15 residues. CDR3 nucleotide sequence: TGTGCCAGCAGCTTAGCAGGTCTTCCTAATGAAAAACTGTTTTTT. It codes for CASSLAGLPNEKLFF. Based on the CDR3 plus reference TRBV7-2 and TRBJ1-4, the full variable domain is GAGVSQSPSNKVTEKGKDVELRCDPISGHTALYWYRQSLGQGLEFLIYFQGNSAPDKSGLPSDRFSAERTGGSVSTLTIQRTQQEDSAVYLCASSLAGLPNEKLFFGSGTQLSVL.